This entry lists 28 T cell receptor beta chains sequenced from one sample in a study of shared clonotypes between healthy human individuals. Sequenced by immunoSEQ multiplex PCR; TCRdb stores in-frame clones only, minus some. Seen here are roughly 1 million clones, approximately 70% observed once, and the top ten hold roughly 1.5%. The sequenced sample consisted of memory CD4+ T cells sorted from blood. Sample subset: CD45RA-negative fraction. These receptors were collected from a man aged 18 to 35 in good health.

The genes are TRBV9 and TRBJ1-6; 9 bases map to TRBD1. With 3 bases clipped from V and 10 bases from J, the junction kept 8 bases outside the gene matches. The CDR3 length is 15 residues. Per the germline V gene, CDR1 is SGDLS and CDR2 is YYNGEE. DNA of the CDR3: TGTGCCAGCAGCGCTGGGGACAGGGAAACGTCACCCCTCCACTTT. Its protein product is CASSAGDRETSPLHF. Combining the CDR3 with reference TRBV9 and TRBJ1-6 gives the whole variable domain DSGVTQTPKHLITATGQRVTLRCSPRSGDLSVYWYQQSLDQGLQFLIQYYNGEERAKGNILERFSAQQFPDLHSELNLSSLELGDSALYFCASSAGDRETSPLHFGNGTRLTVT.

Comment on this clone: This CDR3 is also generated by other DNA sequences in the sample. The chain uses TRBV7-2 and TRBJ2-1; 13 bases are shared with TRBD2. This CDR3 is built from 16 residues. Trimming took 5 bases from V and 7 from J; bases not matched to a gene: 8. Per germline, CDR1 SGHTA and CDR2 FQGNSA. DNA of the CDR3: TGTGCCAGCAGCCCAACCGGACTAGCGGGAGAAAATGAGCAGTTCTTC. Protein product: CASSPTGLAGENEQFF.

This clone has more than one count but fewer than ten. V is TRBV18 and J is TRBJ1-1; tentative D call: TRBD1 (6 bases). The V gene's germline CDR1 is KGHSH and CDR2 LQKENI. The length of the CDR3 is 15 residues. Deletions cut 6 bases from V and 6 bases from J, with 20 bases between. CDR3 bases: TGTGCCAGCTCGCTAAGTAGGACAGTTATCTCTGAAGCTTTCTTT. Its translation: CASSLSRTVISEAFF.

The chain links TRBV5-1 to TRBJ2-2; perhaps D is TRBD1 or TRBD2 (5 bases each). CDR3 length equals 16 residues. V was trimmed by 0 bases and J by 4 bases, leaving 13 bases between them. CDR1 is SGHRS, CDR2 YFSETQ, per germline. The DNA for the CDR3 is TGCGCCAGCAGCTTGGGGGGACGACGAAGCACCGGGGAGCTGTTTTTT. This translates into CASSLGGRRSTGELFF.

The CDR3 here is CASSSTGGQRNEQFF. The CDR3 DNA is TGTGCCAGCAGTTCGACAGGGGGGCAACGAAATGAGCAGTTCTTC. The chain recombines TRBV28 with TRBJ2-1; 9 bases are a match to TRBD1. The CDR3 runs to 15 residues. Trimming cost V 4 bases and J 7 bases; bases outside gene matches: 8. Germline CDR1 and CDR2: MDHEN and SYDVKM.

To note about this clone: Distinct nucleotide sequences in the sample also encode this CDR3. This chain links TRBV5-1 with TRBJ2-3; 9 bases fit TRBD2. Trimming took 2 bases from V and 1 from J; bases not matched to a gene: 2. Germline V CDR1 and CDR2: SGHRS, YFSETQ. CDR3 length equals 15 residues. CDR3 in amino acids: CASSLVAGGTDTQYF. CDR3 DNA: TGCGCCAGCAGCTTAGTAGCGGGGGGCACAGATACGCAGTATTTT.

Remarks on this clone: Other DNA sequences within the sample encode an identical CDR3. This CDR3 is CASSPMNTEAFF. The CDR3 nucleotides read TGTGCCAGCAGCCCAATGAACACTGAAGCTTTCTTT. This sequence joins TRBV7-9 and TRBJ1-1; D is ambiguous. The germline V gene has CDR1 SEHNR and CDR2 FQNEAQ (reference sequence). The CDR3 is made up of 12 amino acids. V gave up 5 bases and J gave up 0 bases, with 4 bases separating them.

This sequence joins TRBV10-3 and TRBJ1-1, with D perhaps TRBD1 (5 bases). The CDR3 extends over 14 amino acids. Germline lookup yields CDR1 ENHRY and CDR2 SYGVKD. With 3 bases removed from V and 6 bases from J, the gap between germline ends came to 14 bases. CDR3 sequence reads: CAISDGSGGPEAFF. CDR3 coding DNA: TGTGCCATCAGTGATGGGAGCGGGGGTCCTGAAGCTTTCTTT.

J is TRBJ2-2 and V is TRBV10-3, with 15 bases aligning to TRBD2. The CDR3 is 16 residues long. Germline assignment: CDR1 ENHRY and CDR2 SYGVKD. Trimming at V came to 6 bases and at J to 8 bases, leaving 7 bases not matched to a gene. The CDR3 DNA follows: TGTGCCATCAGCCCCGGACTAGCGGGAGGGCTGGGGGAGCTGTTTTTT. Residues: CAISPGLAGGLGELFF.

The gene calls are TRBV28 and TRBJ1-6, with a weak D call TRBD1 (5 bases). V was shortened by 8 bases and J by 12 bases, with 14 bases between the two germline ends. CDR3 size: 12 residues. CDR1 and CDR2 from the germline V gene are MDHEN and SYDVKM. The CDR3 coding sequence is TGTGCCAGCGGGGGGAATGTTGAACCCCTCCACTTT. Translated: CASGGNVEPLHF.

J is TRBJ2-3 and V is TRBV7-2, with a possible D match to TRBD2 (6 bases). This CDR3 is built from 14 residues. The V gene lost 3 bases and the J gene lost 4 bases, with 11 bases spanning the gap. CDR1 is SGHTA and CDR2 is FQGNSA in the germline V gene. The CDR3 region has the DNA TGTGCCAGCAGCTTGGGGACTTCTTCAGATACGCAGTATTTT. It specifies CASSLGTSSDTQYF.

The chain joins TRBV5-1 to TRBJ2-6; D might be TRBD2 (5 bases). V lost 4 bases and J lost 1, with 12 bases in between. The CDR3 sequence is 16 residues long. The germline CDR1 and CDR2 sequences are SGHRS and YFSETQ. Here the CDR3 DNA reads TGCGCCAGCAGCCCCGAGCCGGGGTCTGGGGCCAACGTCCTGACTTTC. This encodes CASSPEPGSGANVLTF. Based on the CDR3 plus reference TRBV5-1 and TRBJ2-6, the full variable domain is KAGVTQTPRYLIKTRGQQVTLSCSPISGHRSVSWYQQTPGQGLQFLFEYFSETQRNKGNFPGRFSGRQFSNSRSEMNVSTLELGDSALYLCASSPEPGSGANVLTFGAGSRLTVL.

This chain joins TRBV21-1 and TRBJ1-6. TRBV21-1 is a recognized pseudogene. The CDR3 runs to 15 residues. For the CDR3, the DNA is TGTGCCAGCAGCGGTAGGGGACCCCAGGGTTGGCCCCTCCACTTT. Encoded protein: CASSGRGPQGWPLHF.

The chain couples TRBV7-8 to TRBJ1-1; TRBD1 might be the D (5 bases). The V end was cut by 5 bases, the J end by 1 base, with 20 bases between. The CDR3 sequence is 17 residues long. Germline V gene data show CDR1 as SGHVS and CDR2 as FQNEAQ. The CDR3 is CASSRPAQGYSNTEAFF. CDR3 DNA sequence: TGTGCCAGCAGCCGTCCCGCCCAGGGATACTCGAACACTGAAGCTTTCTTT. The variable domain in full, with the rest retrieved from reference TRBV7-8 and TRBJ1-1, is GAGVSQSPRYKVAKRGQDVALRCDPISGHVSLFWYQQALGQGPEFLTYFQNEAQLDKSGLPSDRFFAERPEGSVSTLKIQRTQQEDSAVYLCASSRPAQGYSNTEAFFGQGTRLTVV.

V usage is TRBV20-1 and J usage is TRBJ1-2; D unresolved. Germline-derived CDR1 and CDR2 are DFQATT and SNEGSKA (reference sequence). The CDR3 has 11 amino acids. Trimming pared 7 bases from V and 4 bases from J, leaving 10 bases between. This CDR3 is CSVVIAYGYTF. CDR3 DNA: TGCAGTGTCGTTATTGCCTATGGCTACACCTTC.

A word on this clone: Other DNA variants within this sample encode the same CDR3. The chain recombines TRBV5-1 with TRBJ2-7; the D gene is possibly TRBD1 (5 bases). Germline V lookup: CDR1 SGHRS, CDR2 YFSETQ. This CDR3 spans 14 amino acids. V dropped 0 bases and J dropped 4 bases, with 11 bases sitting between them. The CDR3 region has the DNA TGCGCCAGCAGCTTGGGTAGGGGAAGTTACGAGCAGTACTTC. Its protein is CASSLGRGSYEQYF.

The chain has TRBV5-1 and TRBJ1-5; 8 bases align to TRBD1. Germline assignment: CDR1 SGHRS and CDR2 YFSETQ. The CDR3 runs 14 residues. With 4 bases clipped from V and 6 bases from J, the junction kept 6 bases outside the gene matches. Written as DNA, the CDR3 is TGCGCCAGCAGCCTTGACAGGGGAGGTCAGCCCCAGCATTTT. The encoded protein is CASSLDRGGQPQHF.

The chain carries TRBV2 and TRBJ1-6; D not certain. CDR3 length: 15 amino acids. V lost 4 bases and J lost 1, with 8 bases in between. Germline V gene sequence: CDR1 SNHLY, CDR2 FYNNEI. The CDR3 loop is CASSGIPSYNSPLHF. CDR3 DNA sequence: TGTGCCAGCAGTGGAATACCGTCCTATAATTCACCCCTCCACTTT. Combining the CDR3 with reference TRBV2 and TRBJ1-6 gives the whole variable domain EPEVTQTPSHQVTQMGQEVILRCVPISNHLYFYWYRQILGQKVEFLVSFYNNEISEKSEIFDDQFSVERPDGSNFTLKIRSTKLEDSAMYFCASSGIPSYNSPLHFGNGTRLTVT.

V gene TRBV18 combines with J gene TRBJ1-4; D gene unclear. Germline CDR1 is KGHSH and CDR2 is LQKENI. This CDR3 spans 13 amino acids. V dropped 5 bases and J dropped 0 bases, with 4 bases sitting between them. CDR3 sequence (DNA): TGTGCCAGCTCAGGTTCAACTAATGAAAAACTGTTTTTT. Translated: CASSGSTNEKLFF.

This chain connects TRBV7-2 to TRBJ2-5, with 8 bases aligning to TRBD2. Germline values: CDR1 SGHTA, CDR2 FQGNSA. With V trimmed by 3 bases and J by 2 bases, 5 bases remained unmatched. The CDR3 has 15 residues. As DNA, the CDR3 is TGTGCCAGCAGCTTGGAACTAGCGGATCAAGAGACCCAGTACTTC. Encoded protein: CASSLELADQETQYF.

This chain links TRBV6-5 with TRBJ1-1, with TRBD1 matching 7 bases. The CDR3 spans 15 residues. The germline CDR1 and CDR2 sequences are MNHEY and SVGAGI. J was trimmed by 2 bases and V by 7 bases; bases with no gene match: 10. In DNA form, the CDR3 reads TGTGCCAGCAACTTCGGGACAGCGTTAAACACTGAAGCTTTCTTT. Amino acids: CASNFGTALNTEAFF.

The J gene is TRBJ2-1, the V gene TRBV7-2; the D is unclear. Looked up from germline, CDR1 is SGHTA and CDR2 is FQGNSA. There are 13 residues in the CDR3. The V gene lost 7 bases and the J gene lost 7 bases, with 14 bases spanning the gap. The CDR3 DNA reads TGTGCCAGCACCCTGGACGTGGGGAATGAGCAGTTCTTC. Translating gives CASTLDVGNEQFF.

As DNA, the CDR3 is TGCGCCAGCAGCCAAGGGATAGAGCAGCCCCAGCATTTT. Protein sequence: CASSQGIEQPQHF. The genes are TRBV4-1 and TRBJ1-5; D remains ambiguous. The CDR3 sequence is 13 residues long. V was cut by 1 base and J by 7 bases, with 8 bases left in between. Germline V gene sequence: CDR1 MGHRA, CDR2 YSYEKL.

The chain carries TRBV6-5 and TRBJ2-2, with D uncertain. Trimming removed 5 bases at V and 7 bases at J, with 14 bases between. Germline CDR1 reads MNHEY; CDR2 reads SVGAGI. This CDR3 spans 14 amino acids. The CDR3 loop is CASSPIGFGGELFF. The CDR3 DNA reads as TGTGCCAGCAGTCCCATCGGGTTCGGCGGGGAGCTGTTTTTT.

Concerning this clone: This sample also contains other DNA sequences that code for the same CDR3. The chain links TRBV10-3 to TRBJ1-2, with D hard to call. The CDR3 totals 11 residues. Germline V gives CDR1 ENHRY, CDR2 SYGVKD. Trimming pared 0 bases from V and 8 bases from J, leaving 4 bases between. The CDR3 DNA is TGTGCCATCAGTGAGTCGTACGGCTACACCTTC. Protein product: CAISESYGYTF.

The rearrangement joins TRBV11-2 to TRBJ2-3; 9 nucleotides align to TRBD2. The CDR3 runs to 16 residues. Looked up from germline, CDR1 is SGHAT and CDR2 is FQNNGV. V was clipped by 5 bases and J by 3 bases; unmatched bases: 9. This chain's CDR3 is CASSTESGRKTDTQYF. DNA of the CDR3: TGTGCCAGCAGCACGGAGAGCGGGAGGAAAACAGATACGCAGTATTTT.

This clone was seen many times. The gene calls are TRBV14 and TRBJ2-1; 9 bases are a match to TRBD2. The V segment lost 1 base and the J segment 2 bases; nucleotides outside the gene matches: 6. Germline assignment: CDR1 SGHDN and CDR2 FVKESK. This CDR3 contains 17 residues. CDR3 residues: CASSQVGAGGTYNEQFF. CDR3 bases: TGTGCCAGCAGCCAAGTCGGGGCGGGAGGGACCTACAATGAGCAGTTCTTC.

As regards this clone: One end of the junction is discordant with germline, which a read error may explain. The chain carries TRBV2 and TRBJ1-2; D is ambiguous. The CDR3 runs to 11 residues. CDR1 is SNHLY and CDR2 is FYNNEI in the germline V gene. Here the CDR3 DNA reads TGTGCCAGCAGTGAAGCGCTTCAGTCATGCTTC. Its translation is CASSEALQSCF. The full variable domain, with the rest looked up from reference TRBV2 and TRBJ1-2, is EPEVTQTPSHQVTQMGQEVILRCVPISNHLYFYWYRQILGQKVEFLVSFYNNEISEKSEIFDDQFSVERPDGSNFTLKIRSTKLEDSAMYFCASSEALQSCFGSGTRLTVV.